This is a list of T cell receptor beta chains from one sample in a study of vaccination and CD4 T cells after COVID-19. For these receptors, no antigen is known. A single record per CDR3 protein comes from TCRdb applying MiXCR to the PCR reads. The sample has more than 10,000 distinct CDR3 sequences; roughly 69% are singletons. The sequencing here drew on CD4+ T cells from blood, cultured in vitro, taken before SARS-CoV-2 vaccination. These receptors came from a human donor who had recovered from COVID-19. Both conserved end residues are part of each CDR3. Each record gives: J gene, V gene, clone size, D gene, CDR3 DNA, CDR3 protein. A D gene is named only where the DNA matches it firmly. Not all rows give a size; the values are once, few, many and, for expanded clones, a class.

TRBJ2-1	TRBV15	few	TRBD2	TGTGCCACCAGCAGAGATAGACTAGCGGGAGGGCCGAGGTCTGAGCAGTTCTTC	CATSRDRLAGGPRSEQFF
TRBJ1-5	TRBV27	NA	TRBD1	TGTGCCAGCAGTTCGGACAGGTTCAATCAGCCCCAGCATTTT	CASSSDRFNQPQHF
TRBJ2-6	TRBV6-1	NA	TRBD1	TGTGCCAGCAGGGGGGACAGGATTTTCTCTGGGGCCAACGTCCTGACTTTC	CASRGDRIFSGANVLTF
TRBJ1-5	TRBV5-1	once	NA	TGCGCCAGCAGCCCCACCCAGGGCAATCAGCCCCAGCATTTT	CASSPTQGNQPQHF
TRBJ2-3	TRBV27	NA	NA	TGTGCCAGCAGAAAACCGACAAGCCACACAGATACGCAGTATTTT	CASRKPTSHTDTQYF
TRBJ2-7	TRBV24-1	few	NA	TGTGCCACCAGTGATGACAGCTACGAGCAGTACTTC	CATSDDSYEQYF
TRBJ1-6	TRBV7-8	NA	TRBD1	TGTGCCAGCAGCAGGACAGGCAGGGTCCTGACGAGGGACTATAATTCACCCCTCCACTTT	CASSRTGRVLTRDYNSPLHF
TRBJ1-5	TRBV20-1	NA	TRBD1	TGCAGTGCTAGTCAGGGGACAGCCAATCAGCCCCAGCATTTT	CSASQGTANQPQHF
TRBJ2-1	TRBV19	NA	NA	TGTGCCAGTAGTAGGGAAATCTACAATGAGCAGTTCTTC	CASSREIYNEQFF
TRBJ2-1	TRBV23-1	few	TRBD2	TGCGCCAGCAGTCTCCTAACGGGACAGGGGACTAGCGGGAGGTTCGTCTCCTACAATGAGCAGTTCTTC	CASSLLTGQGTSGRFVSYNEQFF
TRBJ2-5	TRBV6-2/TRBV6-3	NA	TRBD2	TGTGTCAGCGGCAAACTTAGCGGGAGGAGAGAGACCCAGTACTTC	CVSGKLSGRRETQYF
TRBJ1-5	TRBV5-5	NA	NA	TGTGCCAGCAGCCAGGTCGGGGGAAGCAATCAGCCCCAGCATTTT	CASSQVGGSNQPQHF
TRBJ2-3	TRBV15	few	NA	TGTGCCACCAGCAGTCTAAGGGGTCCGAACACAGATACGCAGTATTTT	CATSSLRGPNTDTQYF
TRBJ1-1	TRBV20-1	few	NA	TGCAGTGCACCTAGGACGGGGAACACTGAAGCTTTCTTT	CSAPRTGNTEAFF
TRBJ2-5	TRBV7-8	NA	NA	TGTGCCAGCAGCTTCCTATCAACGCGAGAGACCCAGTACTTC	CASSFLSTRETQYF
TRBJ1-1	TRBV11-1	NA	NA	TGTGCCAGCAGCTTACGAACGGGACGGAACACTGAAGCTTTCTTT	CASSLRTGRNTEAFF
TRBJ2-2	TRBV7-3	few	NA	TGTGCCAGCAGCTTAACTCGTACCGGGGAGCTGTTTTTT	CASSLTRTGELFF
TRBJ2-5	TRBV4-1	NA	NA	TGCGCCAGCAGCCCGATACGAAACTTCGAGACCCAGTACTTC	CASSPIRNFETQYF
TRBJ2-3	TRBV10-3	NA	NA	TGTGCCATCGGAGGGACAGATACGCAGTATTTT	CAIGGTDTQYF
TRBJ2-5	TRBV5-5	NA	TRBD2	TGTGCCAGCAGCCGGGGACTAGCGGGATTAGAGACCCAGTACTTC	CASSRGLAGLETQYF
TRBJ2-3	TRBV11-1	NA	TRBD1	TGTGCCAGCAGCTCCTCTCAGGGGGCGGTAGATACGCAGTATTTT	CASSSSQGAVDTQYF
TRBJ2-5	TRBV20-1	NA	NA	TGCAGTGCTAGTTCGGCTACAGAAACCCAAGAGACCCAGTACTTC	CSASSATETQETQYF
TRBJ2-7	TRBV20-1	NA	NA	TGCAGCGCCCAGCTACGGGGGGAGCAGTACTTC	CSAQLRGEQYF
TRBJ2-2	TRBV11-3	NA	TRBD2	TGTGCCAGCAGCGCCCTCGGGGGGACCGGGGAGCTGTTTTTT	CASSALGGTGELFF
TRBJ1-5	TRBV20-1	few	TRBD1	TGCAGTGCCTTCCGACAGGGTCATCAGCCCCAGCATTTT	CSAFRQGHQPQHF
TRBJ2-2	TRBV27	NA	TRBD2	TGTGCCAGCAGCCAAAAAGGACTAGCGGGAGGGTTCGGGGAGCTGTTTTTT	CASSQKGLAGGFGELFF
TRBJ1-1	TRBV12-3/TRBV12-4	NA	NA	TGTGCCAGCAGGGGCTTGGGGGAGAACACTGAAGCTTTCTTT	CASRGLGENTEAFF
TRBJ2-3	TRBV7-2	NA	NA	TGTGCCAGCAGCTTAGTCCAGAGCACAGATACGCAGTATTTT	CASSLVQSTDTQYF
TRBJ2-1	TRBV24-1	NA	TRBD2	TGTGCCACCAGCCCTTGGCCAGCGGGACGCTATGAGCAGTTCTTC	CATSPWPAGRYEQFF
TRBJ1-5	TRBV19	NA	TRBD1	TGTGCCAGTAGCATGGGACAGCGGGCATCGACCCAGCATTTT	CASSMGQRASTQHF
TRBJ1-6	TRBV2	NA	NA	TGTGCCAGCAGTGAACAGTCAAATTCACCCCTCCACTTT	CASSEQSNSPLHF
TRBJ2-3	TRBV19	few	TRBD2	TGTGCCAGTAGTACATCGCGGGAGGACGAGCAGTATTTT	CASSTSREDEQYF
TRBJ2-2	TRBV19	NA	TRBD2	TGTGCCAGTAGGTTCCGGGGGGACACCGGGGAGCTGTTTTTT	CASRFRGDTGELFF
TRBJ1-6	TRBV30	NA	TRBD1	TGTGCCTGGATGAGACAGGGGGTTATGACACCCCTCCACTTT	CAWMRQGVMTPLHF
TRBJ1-6	TRBV19	NA	TRBD1	TGTGCCAGTAGTGCGACAGGGGGCGGATCACCCCTCCACTTT	CASSATGGGSPLHF
TRBJ1-5	TRBV27	NA	NA	TGTGCCCTCAAGATTAGCAATCAGCCCCAGCATTTT	CALKISNQPQHF
TRBJ2-3	TRBV27	few	NA	TGTGCCAGCAGTCCTCCGGGACTCGCATCTAGCACAGATACGCAGTATTTT	CASSPPGLASSTDTQYF
TRBJ2-5	TRBV2	NA	TRBD2	TGTGCCAGCAGGCCGAACCTAGCGGGAGGCGGGACCCAGTACTTC	CASRPNLAGGGTQYF
TRBJ2-7	TRBV20-1	few	NA	TGCAGTGCTCCAAACAGGGAATCCTACGAGCAGTACTTC	CSAPNRESYEQYF
TRBJ2-1	TRBV7-2	few	NA	TGTGCCAGCAGCTTAAACGCCAGGGTCGATGAGCAGTTCTTC	CASSLNARVDEQFF
TRBJ1-4	TRBV20-1	once	NA	TGCAGTGCTAGACAGGGGCTCGAAAAACTGTTTTTT	CSARQGLEKLFF
TRBJ2-2	TRBV25-1	once	TRBD2	TGTGCCAGCAGTGACCCGGGGGGGGGGAACACCGGGGAGCTGTTTTTT	CASSDPGGGNTGELFF
TRBJ2-3	TRBV20-1	few	TRBD2	TGCAGCCGCGGGGGTAGCACAGATACGCAGTATTTT	CSRGGSTDTQYF
TRBJ2-7	TRBV28	NA	NA	TGTGCCAGCAGTTTCAACGAGCAGTACTTC	CASSFNEQYF
TRBJ1-5	TRBV6-1	few	TRBD1	TGTGCCAGCAGAGCACAGGGGTCCGCAGCCAGTCAGCCCCAGCATTTT	CASRAQGSAASQPQHF
TRBJ1-2	TRBV7-8	NA	NA	TGTGCCAGCAGCTCATTATTTCTCGGCTATGGCTACACCTTC	CASSSLFLGYGYTF
TRBJ1-4	TRBV7-9	NA	NA	TGTGCCAGCAGCTTATGGGGGAAGAGTAATGAAAAACTGTTTTTT	CASSLWGKSNEKLFF
TRBJ2-5	TRBV6-1	NA	TRBD2	TGTGCCAGCAGTACTGGGGGACTAGCGGGAGTCCCAGAGACCCAGTACTTC	CASSTGGLAGVPETQYF
TRBJ1-5	TRBV28	NA	NA	TGTGCCAGCAGTTTAAGGGGTGGTGGCAATCAGCCCCAGCATTTT	CASSLRGGGNQPQHF
TRBJ2-7	TRBV10-1	NA	NA	TGCGCCAGCATTCCTACACAGAGCTCCTACGAGCAGTACTTC	CASIPTQSSYEQYF
TRBJ2-7	TRBV5-8	NA	TRBD1	TGTGCCAGCAGCTTTACCGGGACAGGGAGGTCCGAGCAGTACTTC	CASSFTGTGRSEQYF
TRBJ2-3	TRBV5-4	NA	NA	TGTGCCAGCAGCCCCTACCGGGCCGCCTCTAGCACAGATACGCAGTATTTT	CASSPYRAASSTDTQYF
TRBJ2-3	TRBV19	NA	TRBD2	TGTGCCAGTAGTCGGGGGGGAAGCACAGATACGCAGTATTTT	CASSRGGSTDTQYF
TRBJ2-2	TRBV7-3	NA	TRBD1	TGTGCCAGCAACCTACAGGGGGCGTCCGGGGAGCTGTTTTTT	CASNLQGASGELFF
TRBJ2-1	TRBV7-3	NA	TRBD2	TGTGCCAGCAGCTTAACGGGGGGGATTGACAATGAGCAGTTCTTC	CASSLTGGIDNEQFF
TRBJ2-1	TRBV7-2	NA	TRBD2	TGTGCCAGCAGCAACCCAGGACTAGCGGCGTTCTTC	CASSNPGLAAFF
TRBJ1-2	TRBV6-1	NA	NA	TGTGCCAGCAGTCCGGACAGTAACTATGGCTACACCTTC	CASSPDSNYGYTF
TRBJ2-3	TRBV20-1	NA	NA	TGCAGTGCCCCCCGCCGGGCGAGCACAGATACGCAGTATTTT	CSAPRRASTDTQYF
TRBJ1-2	TRBV20-1	NA	NA	TGCAGCGCCCTCCGGGACATGAATATTGGCTACACCTTC	CSALRDMNIGYTF